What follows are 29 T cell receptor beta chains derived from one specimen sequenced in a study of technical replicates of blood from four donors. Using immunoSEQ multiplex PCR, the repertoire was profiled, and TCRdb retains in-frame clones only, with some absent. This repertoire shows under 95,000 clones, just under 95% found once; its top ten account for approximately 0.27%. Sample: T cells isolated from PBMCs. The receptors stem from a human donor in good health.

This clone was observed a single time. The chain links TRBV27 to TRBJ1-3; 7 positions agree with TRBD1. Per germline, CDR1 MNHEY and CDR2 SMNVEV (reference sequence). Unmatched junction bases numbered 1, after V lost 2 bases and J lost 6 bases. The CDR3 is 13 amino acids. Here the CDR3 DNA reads TGTGCCAGCAGTTTAACAGGGGAAAACACCATATATTTT. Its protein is CASSLTGENTIYF.

CDR3 DNA: TGTGCCAGCAGTGGGGGACTAGCGGGAAGGACAGATACGCAGTATTTT. It encodes CASSGGLAGRTDTQYF. The rearrangement joins TRBV2 to TRBJ2-3; 13 bases are shared with TRBD2. Germline CDR1 reads SNHLY; CDR2 reads FYNNEI. This CDR3 is 16 amino acids long. Losses at the gene ends were 4 bases for V and 3 bases for J; bases not matched to a gene: 4.

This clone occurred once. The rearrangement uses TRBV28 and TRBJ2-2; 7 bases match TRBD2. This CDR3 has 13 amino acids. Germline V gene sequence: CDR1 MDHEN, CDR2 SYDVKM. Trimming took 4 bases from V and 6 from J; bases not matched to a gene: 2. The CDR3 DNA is TGTGCCAGCAGTTCCGGACTAGCCGGGGAGCTGTTTTTT. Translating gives CASSSGLAGELFF.

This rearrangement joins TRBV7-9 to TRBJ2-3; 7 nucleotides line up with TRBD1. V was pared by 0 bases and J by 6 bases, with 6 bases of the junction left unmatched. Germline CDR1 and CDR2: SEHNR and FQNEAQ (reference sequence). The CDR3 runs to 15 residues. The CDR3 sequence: CASSLAQGTSDTQYF. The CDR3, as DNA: TGTGCCAGCAGCTTAGCACAGGGGACCTCCGATACGCAGTATTTT.

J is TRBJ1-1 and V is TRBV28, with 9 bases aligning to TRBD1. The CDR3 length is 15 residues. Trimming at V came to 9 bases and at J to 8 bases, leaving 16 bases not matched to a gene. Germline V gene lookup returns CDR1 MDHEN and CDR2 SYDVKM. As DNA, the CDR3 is TGTGCCAGTAAACATTGGACAGGGGAGGGTAAAGAAGCTTTCTTT. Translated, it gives CASKHWTGEGKEAFF. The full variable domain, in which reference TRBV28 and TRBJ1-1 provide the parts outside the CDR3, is DVKVTQSSRYLVKRTGEKVFLECVQDMDHENMFWYRQDPGLGLRLIYFSYDVKMKEKGDIPEGYSVSREKKERFSLILESASTNQTSMYLCASKHWTGEGKEAFFGQGTRLTVV.

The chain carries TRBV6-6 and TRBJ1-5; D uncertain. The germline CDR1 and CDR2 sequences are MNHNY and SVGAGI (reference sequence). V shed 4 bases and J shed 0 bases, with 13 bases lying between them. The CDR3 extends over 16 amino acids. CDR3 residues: CASSSTQPNSNQPQHF. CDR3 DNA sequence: TGTGCCAGCAGTTCCACTCAACCGAATAGCAATCAGCCCCAGCATTTT.

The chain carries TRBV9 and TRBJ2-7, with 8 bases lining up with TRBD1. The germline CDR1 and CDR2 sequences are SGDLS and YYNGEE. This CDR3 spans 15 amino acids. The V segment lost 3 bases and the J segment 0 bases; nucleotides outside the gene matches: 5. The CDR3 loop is CASSGPGGYSYEQYF. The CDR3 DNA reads TGTGCCAGCAGCGGTCCAGGGGGCTACTCCTACGAGCAGTACTTC.

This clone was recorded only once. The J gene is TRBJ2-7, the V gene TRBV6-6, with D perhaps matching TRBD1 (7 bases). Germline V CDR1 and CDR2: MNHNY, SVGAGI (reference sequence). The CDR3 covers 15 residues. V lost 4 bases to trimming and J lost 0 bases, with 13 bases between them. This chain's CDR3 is CASSLRQGGSYEQYF. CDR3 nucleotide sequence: TGTGCCAGCAGTTTACGACAGGGAGGCTCCTACGAGCAGTACTTC.

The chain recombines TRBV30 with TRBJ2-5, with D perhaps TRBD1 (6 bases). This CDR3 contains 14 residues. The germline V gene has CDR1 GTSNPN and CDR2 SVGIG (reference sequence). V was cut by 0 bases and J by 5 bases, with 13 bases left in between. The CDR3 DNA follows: TGTGCCTGGAGTGTACGAGGGGGTGACGAGACCCAGTACTTC. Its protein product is CAWSVRGGDETQYF.

CDR3 protein: CASSEGLAGVRTGELFF. The CDR3, as DNA: TGTGCCAGCAGTGAAGGACTAGCGGGAGTACGTACCGGGGAGCTGTTTTTT. The chain combines TRBV2 with TRBJ2-2; 12 bases agree with TRBD2. Unmatched junction bases numbered 5, after V lost 1 base and J lost 5 bases. This CDR3 is 17 amino acids long. Looked up from germline, CDR1 is SNHLY and CDR2 is FYNNEI.

CDR3 nucleotide sequence: TGTGCCAGCAGCTCGGACAGGGGCCTGAGGGAGCTGTTTTTT. The encoded protein is CASSSDRGLRELFF. The rearrangement joins TRBV7-6 to TRBJ2-2, with 9 positions matching TRBD1. Losses at the gene ends were 4 bases for V and 9 bases for J; bases not matched to a gene: 6. Germline lookup yields CDR1 SGHVS and CDR2 FNYEAQ. The CDR3 spans 14 residues.

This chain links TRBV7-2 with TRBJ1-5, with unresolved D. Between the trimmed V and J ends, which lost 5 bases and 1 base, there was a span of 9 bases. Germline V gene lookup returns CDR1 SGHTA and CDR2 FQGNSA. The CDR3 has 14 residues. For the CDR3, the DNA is TGTGCCAGCAGCCTCAGGTCGAGCAATCAGCCCCAGCATTTT. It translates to CASSLRSSNQPQHF.

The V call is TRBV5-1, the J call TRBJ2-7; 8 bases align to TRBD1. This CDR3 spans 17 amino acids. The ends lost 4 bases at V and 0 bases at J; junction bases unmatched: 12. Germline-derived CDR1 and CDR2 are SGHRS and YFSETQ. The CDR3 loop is CASSVAWTGWSSYEQYF. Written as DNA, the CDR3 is TGCGCCAGCAGCGTGGCCTGGACAGGGTGGTCCTCCTACGAGCAGTACTTC.

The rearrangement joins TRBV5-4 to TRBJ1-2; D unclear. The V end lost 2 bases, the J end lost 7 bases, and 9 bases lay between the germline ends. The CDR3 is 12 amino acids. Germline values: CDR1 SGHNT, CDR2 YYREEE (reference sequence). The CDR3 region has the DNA TGTGCCAGCAGCTTATCGTCTTCTGGCTACACCTTC. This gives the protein CASSLSSSGYTF.

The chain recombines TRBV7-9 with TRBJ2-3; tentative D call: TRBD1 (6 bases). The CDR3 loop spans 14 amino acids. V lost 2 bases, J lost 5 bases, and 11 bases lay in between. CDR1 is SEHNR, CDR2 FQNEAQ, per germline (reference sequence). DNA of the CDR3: TGTGCCAGCAGCTTAAGGCAGGGGAAAGATACGCAGTATTTT. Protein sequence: CASSLRQGKDTQYF. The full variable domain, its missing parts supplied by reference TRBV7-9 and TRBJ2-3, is DTGVSQNPRHKITKRGQNVTFRCDPISEHNRLYWYRQTLGQGPEFLTYFQNEAQLEKSRLLSDRFSAERPKGSFSTLEIQRTEQGDSAMYLCASSLRQGKDTQYFGPGTRLTVL.

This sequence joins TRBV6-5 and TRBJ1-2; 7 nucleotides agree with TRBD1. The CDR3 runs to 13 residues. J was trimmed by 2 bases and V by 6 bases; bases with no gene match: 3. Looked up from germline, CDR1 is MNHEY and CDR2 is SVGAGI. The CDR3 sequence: CASSMDRNYGYTF. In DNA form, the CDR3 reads TGTGCCAGCAGCATGGACAGGAACTATGGCTACACCTTC.

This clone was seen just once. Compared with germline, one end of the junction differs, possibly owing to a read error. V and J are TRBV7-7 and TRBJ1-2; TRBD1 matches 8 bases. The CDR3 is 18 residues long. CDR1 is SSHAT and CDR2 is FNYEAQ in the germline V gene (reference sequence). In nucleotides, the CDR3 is TGTGCTAGCAGCTTACGGGGCCAGGGGGCTAGGTCTAACTATGGCTACACCTTC. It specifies CASSLRGQGARSNYGYTF. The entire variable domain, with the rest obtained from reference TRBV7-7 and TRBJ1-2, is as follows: GAGVSQSPRYKVTKRGQDVTLRCDPISSHATLYWYQQALGQGPEFLTYFNYEAQPDKSGLPSDRFSAERPEGSISTLTIQRTEQRDSAMYRCASSLRGQGARSNYGYTFGSGTRLTVV.

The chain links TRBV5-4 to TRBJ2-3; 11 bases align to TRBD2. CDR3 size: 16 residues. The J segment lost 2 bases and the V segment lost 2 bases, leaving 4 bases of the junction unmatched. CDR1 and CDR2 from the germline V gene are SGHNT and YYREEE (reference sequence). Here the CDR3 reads CASSLLAGVDTDTQYF. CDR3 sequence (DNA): TGTGCCAGCAGCTTACTAGCGGGAGTTGACACAGATACGCAGTATTTT.

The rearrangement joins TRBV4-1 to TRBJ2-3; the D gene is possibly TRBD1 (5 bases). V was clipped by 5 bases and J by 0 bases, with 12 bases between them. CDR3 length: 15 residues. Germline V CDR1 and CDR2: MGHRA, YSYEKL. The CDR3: CASSFRESSTDTQYF. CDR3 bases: TGCGCCAGCAGCTTCAGGGAATCTAGCACAGATACGCAGTATTTT.

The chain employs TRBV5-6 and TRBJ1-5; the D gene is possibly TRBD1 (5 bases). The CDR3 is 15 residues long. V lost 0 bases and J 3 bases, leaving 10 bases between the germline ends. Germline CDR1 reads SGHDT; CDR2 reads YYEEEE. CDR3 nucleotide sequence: TGTGCCAGCAGCTTGGCCCAGGGTTACAATCAGCCCCAGCATTTT. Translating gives CASSLAQGYNQPQHF.

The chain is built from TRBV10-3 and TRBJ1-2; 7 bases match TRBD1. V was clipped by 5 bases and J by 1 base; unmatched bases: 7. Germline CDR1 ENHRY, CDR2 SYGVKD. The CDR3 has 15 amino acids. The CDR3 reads CAISQGEGRNYGYTF. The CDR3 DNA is TGTGCCATCAGTCAGGGGGAAGGGCGTAACTATGGCTACACCTTC.

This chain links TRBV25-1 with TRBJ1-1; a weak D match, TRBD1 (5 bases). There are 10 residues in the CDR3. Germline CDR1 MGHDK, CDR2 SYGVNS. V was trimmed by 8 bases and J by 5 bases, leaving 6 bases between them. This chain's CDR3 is CASRGTEAFF. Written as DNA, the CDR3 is TGTGCCAGCCGGGGGACTGAAGCTTTCTTT.

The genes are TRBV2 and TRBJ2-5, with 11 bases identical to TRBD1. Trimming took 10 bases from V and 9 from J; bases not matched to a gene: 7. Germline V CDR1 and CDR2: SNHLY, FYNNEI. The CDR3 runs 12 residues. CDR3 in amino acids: CAISPDRGPQYF. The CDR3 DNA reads TGTGCCATTTCGCCGGACAGGGGGCCCCAGTACTTC.

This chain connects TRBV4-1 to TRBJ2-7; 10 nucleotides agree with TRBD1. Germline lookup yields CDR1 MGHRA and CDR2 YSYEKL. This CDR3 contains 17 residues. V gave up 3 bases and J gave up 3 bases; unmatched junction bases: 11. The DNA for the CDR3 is TGCGCCAGCAGCCAGGCGCGGACAGGGGGAAAATTCTACGAGCAGTACTTC. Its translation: CASSQARTGGKFYEQYF.

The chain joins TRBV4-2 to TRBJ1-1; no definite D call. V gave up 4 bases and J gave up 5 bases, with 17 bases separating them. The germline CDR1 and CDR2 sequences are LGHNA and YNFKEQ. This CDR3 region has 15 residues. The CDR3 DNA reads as TGTGCCAGCAGCCCCACTCCGAGGGCGGGGACTGAAGCTTTCTTT. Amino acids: CASSPTPRAGTEAFF.

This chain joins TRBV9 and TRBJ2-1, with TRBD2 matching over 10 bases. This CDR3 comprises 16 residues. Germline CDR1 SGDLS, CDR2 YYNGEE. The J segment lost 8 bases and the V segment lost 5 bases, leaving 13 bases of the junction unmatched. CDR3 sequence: CASSELTSGVSHEQFF. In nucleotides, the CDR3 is TGTGCCAGCAGTGAACTTACTAGCGGGGTTTCCCATGAGCAGTTCTTC.

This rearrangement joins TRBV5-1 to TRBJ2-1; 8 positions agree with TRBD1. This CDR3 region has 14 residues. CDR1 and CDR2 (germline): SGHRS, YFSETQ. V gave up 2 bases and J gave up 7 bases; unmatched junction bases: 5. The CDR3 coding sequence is TGCGCCAGCAGCTTAAACGACAGGGGAAATGAGCAGTTCTTC. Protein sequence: CASSLNDRGNEQFF.

The CDR3 protein is CASSLGRAGGPMNIQYF. In DNA, the CDR3 is TGTGCCAGCAGTTTAGGGAGAGCGGGAGGGCCGATGAACATTCAGTACTTC. V is TRBV28 and J is TRBJ2-4; TRBD2 agrees at 10 bases. The CDR3 has 17 residues. V gave up 2 bases and J gave up 7 bases; unmatched junction bases: 11. CDR1 is MDHEN, CDR2 SYDVKM, per germline. The full variable domain, rest sourced from reference TRBV28 and TRBJ2-4, is DVKVTQSSRYLVKRTGEKVFLECVQDMDHENMFWYRQDPGLGLRLIYFSYDVKMKEKGDIPEGYSVSREKKERFSLILESASTNQTSMYLCASSLGRAGGPMNIQYFGAGTRLSVL.

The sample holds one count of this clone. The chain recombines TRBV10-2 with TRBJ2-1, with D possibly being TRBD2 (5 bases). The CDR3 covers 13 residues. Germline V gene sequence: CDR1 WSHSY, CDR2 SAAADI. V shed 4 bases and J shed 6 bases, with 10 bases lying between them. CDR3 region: CASSAGRTNEQFF. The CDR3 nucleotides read TGCGCCAGCAGTGCTGGGAGAACCAATGAGCAGTTCTTC.